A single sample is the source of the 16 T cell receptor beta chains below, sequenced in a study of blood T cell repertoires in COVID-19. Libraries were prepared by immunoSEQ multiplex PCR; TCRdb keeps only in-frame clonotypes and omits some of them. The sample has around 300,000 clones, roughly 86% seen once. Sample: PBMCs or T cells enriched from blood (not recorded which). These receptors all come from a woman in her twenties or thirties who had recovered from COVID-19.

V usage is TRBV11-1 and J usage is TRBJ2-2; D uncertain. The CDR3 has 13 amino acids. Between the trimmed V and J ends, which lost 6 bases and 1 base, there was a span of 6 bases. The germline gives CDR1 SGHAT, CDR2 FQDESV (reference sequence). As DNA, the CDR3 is TGTGCCAGCAGTTCGGTGAACACCGGGGAGCTGTTTTTT. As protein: CASSSVNTGELFF.

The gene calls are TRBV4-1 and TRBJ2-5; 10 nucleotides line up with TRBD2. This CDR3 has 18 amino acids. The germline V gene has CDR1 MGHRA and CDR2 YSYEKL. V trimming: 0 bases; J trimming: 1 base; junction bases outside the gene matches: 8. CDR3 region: CASSQDRASGGPQETQYF. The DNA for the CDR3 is TGCGCCAGCAGCCAAGATAGAGCTAGCGGGGGCCCCCAAGAGACCCAGTACTTC.

The CDR3 reads CASSQETGTSTDTQYF. The CDR3 DNA sequence: TGTGCCAGCAGCCAGGAGACCGGGACTAGCACAGATACGCAGTATTTT. The J gene is TRBJ2-3, the V gene TRBV4-2; D might be TRBD2 (6 bases). CDR3 length: 16 residues. The V and J ends lost 3 bases and 0 bases respectively, with 13 bases between them. The germline gives CDR1 LGHNA, CDR2 YNFKEQ.

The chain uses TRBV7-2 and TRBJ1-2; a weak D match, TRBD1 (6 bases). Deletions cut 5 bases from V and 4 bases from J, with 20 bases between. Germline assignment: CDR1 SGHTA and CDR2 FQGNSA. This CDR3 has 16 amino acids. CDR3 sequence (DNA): TGTGCCAGCAGCCCATTAGGGGCGGGGGGCAGCTATGGCTACACCTTC. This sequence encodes CASSPLGAGGSYGYTF.

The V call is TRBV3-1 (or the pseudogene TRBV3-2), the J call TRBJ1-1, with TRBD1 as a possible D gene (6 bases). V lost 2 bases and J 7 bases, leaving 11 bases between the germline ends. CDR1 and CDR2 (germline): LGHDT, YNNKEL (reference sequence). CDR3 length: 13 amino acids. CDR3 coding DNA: TGTGCCAGCAGCCAACTTACGGACAGTGAAGCTTTCTTT. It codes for CASSQLTDSEAFF.

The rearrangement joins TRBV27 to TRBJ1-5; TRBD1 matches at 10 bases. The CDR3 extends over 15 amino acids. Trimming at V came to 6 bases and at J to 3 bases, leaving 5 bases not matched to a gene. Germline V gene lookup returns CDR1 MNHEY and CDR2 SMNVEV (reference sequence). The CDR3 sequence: CASRRTGGANQPQHF. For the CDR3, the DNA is TGTGCCAGCAGGCGGACAGGGGGAGCCAATCAGCCCCAGCATTTT.

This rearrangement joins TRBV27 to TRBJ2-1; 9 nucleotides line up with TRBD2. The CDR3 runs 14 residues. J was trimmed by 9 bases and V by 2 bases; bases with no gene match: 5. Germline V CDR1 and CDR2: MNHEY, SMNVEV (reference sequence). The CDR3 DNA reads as TGTGCCAGCAGTTTAGTGGCGGGGGGGGTTGAGCAGTTCTTC. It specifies CASSLVAGGVEQFF.

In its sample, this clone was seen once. CDR3 DNA sequence: TGCGCCAGCAGCGTGGGGACAGGGATCGACGAGCAGTACTTC. Translation gives CASSVGTGIDEQYF. The rearrangement uses TRBV5-1 and TRBJ2-7; 9 positions agree with TRBD1. The CDR3 covers 14 residues. The ends lost 4 bases at V and 5 bases at J; junction bases unmatched: 7. Germline CDR1 reads SGHRS; CDR2 reads YFSETQ.

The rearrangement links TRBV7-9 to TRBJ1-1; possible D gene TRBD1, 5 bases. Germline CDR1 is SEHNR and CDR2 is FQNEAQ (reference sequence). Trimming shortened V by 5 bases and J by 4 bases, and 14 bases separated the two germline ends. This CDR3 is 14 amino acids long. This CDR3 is CASSVSQGATEAFF. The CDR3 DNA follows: TGTGCCAGCAGCGTAAGCCAGGGCGCCACTGAAGCTTTCTTT. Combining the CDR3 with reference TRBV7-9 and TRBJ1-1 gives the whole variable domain DTGVSQNPRHKITKRGQNVTFRCDPISEHNRLYWYRQTLGQGPEFLTYFQNEAQLEKSRLLSDRFSAERPKGSFSTLEIQRTEQGDSAMYLCASSVSQGATEAFFGQGTRLTVV.

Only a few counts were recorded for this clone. CDR3 DNA: TGTGCCAGCAGTTTATCGAAGGGGGTCACTGAAGCTTTCTTT. Translated, it gives CASSLSKGVTEAFF. The chain employs TRBV27 and TRBJ1-1; D possibly corresponds to TRBD1 (6 bases). V was trimmed by 0 bases and J by 4 bases, leaving 9 bases between them. Per the germline V gene, CDR1 is MNHEY and CDR2 is SMNVEV (reference sequence). CDR3 length equals 14 residues.

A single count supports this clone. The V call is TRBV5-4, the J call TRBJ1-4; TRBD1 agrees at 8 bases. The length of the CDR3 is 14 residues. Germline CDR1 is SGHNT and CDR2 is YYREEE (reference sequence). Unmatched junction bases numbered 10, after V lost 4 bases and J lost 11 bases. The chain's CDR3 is CASSPGQGWKKLFF. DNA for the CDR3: TGTGCCAGCAGCCCCGGACAGGGATGGAAGAAACTGTTTTTT.

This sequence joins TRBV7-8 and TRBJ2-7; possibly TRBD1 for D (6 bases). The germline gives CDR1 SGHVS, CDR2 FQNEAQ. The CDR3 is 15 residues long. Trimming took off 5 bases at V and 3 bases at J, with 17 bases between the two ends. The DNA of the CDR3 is TGTGCCAGCAGCGCCGACACAGGGACCTTCTACGAGCAGTACTTC. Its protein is CASSADTGTFYEQYF.

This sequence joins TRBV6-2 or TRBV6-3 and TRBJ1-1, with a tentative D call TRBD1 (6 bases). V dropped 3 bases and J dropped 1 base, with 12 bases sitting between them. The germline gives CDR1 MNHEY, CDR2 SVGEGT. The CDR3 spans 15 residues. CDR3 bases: TGTGCCAGCAGTTATTTCCCGGGACAGAACACTGAAGCTTTCTTT. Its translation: CASSYFPGQNTEAFF.

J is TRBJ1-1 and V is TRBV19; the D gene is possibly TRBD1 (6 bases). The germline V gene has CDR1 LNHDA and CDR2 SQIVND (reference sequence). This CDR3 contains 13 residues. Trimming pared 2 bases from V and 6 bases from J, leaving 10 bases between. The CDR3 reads CASSIQGIPEAFF. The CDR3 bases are TGTGCCAGTAGTATACAGGGGATACCTGAAGCTTTCTTT.

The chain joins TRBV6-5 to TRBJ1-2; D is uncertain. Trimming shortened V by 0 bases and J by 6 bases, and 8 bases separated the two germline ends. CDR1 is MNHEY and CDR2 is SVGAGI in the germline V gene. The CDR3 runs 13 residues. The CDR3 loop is CASSYSRADGYTF. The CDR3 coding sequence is TGTGCCAGCAGTTACTCGAGGGCGGATGGCTACACCTTC.

The CDR3 is CASSPQGGPEDTQYF. The CDR3 coding sequence is TGTGCCAGCAGTCCCCAAGGGGGACCGGAAGATACGCAGTATTTT. V usage is TRBV2 and J usage is TRBJ2-3, with D maybe TRBD1 (6 bases). This CDR3 has 15 amino acids. Looked up from germline, CDR1 is SNHLY and CDR2 is FYNNEI. V was pared by 5 bases and J by 5 bases, with 17 bases between.